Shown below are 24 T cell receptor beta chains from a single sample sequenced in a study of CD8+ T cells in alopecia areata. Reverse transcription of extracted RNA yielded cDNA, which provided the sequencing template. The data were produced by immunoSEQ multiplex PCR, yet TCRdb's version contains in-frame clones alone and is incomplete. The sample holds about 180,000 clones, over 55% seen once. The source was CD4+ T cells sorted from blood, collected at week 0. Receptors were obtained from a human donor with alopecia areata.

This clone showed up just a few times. CDR3 DNA sequence: TGTGCCAGCAGCTTGGACTATCCCGCGGATACGCAGTATTTT. It translates to CASSLDYPADTQYF. The rearrangement links TRBV5-6 to TRBJ2-3; D remains ambiguous. In germline, CDR1 is SGHDT, CDR2 YYEEEE. This CDR3 spans 14 amino acids. V gave up 0 bases and J gave up 6 bases, with 11 bases separating them.

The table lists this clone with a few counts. CDR3 protein: CAWRGLENEQFF. In DNA form, the CDR3 reads TGTGCCTGGAGAGGACTAGAAAATGAGCAGTTCTTC. V usage is TRBV30 and J usage is TRBJ2-1; TRBD2 aligns across 7 bases. The germline CDR1 and CDR2 sequences are GTSNPN and SVGIG (reference sequence). This CDR3 contains 12 residues. V shed 3 bases, J shed 7 bases, and the junction held 3 bases outside the gene matches.

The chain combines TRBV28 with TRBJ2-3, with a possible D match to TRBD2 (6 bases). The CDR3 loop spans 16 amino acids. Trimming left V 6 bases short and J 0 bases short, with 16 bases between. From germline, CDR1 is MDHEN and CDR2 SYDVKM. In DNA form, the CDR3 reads TGTGCCAGCAGGACCTCGGGACTCCCTAGCACAGATACGCAGTATTTT. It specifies CASRTSGLPSTDTQYF.

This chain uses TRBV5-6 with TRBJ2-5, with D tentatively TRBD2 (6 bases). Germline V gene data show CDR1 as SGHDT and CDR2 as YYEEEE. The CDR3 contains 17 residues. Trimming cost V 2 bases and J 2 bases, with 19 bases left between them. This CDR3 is CASSFSPRGGEQETQYF. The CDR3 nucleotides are TGTGCCAGCAGCTTTTCGCCCCGGGGCGGGGAACAAGAGACCCAGTACTTC. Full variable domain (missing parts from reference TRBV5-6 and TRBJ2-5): DAGVTQSPTHLIKTRGQQVTLRCSPKSGHDTVSWYQQALGQGPQFIFQYYEEEERQRGNFPDRFSGHQFPNYSSELNVNALLLGDSALYLCASSFSPRGGEQETQYFGPGTRLLVL.

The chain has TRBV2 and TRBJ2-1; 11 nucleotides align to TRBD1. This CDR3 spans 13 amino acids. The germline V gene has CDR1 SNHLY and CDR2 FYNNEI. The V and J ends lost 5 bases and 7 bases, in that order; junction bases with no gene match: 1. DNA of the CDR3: TGTGCCAGCAGTCGGGACAGGGGGAATGAGCAGTTCTTC. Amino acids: CASSRDRGNEQFF.

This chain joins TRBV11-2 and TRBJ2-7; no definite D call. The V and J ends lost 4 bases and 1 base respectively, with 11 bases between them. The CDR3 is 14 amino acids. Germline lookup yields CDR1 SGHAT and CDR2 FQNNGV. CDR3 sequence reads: CASSSKVGSYEQYF. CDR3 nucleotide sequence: TGTGCCAGCAGCTCTAAGGTCGGGTCCTACGAGCAGTACTTC.

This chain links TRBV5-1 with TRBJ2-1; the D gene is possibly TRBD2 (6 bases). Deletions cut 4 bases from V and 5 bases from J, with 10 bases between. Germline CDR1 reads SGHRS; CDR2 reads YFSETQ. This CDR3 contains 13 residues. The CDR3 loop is CASSPEGNNEQFF. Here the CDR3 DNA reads TGCGCCAGCAGCCCGGAGGGGAACAATGAGCAGTTCTTC. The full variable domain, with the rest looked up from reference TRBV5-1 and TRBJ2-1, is KAGVTQTPRYLIKTRGQQVTLSCSPISGHRSVSWYQQTPGQGLQFLFEYFSETQRNKGNFPGRFSGRQFSNSRSEMNVSTLELGDSALYLCASSPEGNNEQFFGPGTRLTVL.

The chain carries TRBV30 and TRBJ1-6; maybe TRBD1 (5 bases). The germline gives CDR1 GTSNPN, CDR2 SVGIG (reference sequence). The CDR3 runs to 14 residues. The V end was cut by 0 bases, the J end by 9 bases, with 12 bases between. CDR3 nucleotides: TGTGCCTGGAGTGTACTTCAGGGAATTTCACCCCTCCACTTT. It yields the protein CAWSVLQGISPLHF.

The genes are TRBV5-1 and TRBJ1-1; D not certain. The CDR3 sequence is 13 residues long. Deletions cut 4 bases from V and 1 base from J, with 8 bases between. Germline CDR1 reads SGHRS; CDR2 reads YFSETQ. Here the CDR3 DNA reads TGCGCCAGCAGCACTAAACCGAACACTGAAGCTTTCTTT. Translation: CASSTKPNTEAFF. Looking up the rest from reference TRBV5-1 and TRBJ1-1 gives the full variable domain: KAGVTQTPRYLIKTRGQQVTLSCSPISGHRSVSWYQQTPGQGLQFLFEYFSETQRNKGNFPGRFSGRQFSNSRSEMNVSTLELGDSALYLCASSTKPNTEAFFGQGTRLTVV.

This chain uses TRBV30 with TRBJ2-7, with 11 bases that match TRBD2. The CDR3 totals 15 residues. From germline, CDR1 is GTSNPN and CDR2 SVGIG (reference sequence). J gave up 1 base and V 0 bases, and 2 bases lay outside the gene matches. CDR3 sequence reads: CAWSVGLAGSYEQYF. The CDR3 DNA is TGTGCCTGGAGTGTAGGACTAGCGGGTTCCTACGAGCAGTACTTC. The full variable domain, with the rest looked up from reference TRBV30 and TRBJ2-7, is SQTIHQWPATLVQPVGSPLSLECTVEGTSNPNLYWYRQAAGRGLQLLFYSVGIGQISSEVPQNLSASRPQDRQFILSSKKLLLSDSGFYLCAWSVGLAGSYEQYFGPGTRLTVT.

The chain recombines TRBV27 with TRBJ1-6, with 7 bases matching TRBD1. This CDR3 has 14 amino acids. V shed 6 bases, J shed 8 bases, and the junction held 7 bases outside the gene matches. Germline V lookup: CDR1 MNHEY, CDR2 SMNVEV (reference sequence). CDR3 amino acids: CASRLGQHDSPLHF. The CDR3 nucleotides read TGTGCCAGCAGGTTGGGACAGCATGATTCACCCCTCCACTTT.

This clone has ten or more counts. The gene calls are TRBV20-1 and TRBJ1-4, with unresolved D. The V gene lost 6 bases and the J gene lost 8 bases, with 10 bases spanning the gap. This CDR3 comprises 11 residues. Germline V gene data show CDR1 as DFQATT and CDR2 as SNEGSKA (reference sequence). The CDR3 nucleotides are TGCAGTGCGGAATATTCGGAAAAACTGTTTTTT. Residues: CSAEYSEKLFF.

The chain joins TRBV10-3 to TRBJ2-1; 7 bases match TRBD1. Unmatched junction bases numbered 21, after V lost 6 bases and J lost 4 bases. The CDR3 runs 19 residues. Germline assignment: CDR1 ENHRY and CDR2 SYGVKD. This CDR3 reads CAIRAHTRPGQSQYNEQFF. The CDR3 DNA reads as TGTGCCATCAGGGCGCACACCCGCCCGGGACAGAGTCAATACAATGAGCAGTTCTTC.

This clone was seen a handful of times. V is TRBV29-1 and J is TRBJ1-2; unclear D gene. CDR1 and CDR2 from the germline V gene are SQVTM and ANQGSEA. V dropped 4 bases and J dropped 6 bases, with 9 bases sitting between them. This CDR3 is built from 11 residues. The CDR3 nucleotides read TGCAGCGTTGCTATGGGGAATGGCTACACCTTC. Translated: CSVAMGNGYTF.

CDR3 protein: CASSLDGTPTYEQYF. CDR3 DNA: TGTGCCAGCAGCTTAGACGGGACACCAACCTACGAGCAGTACTTC. The chain combines TRBV7-9 with TRBJ2-7; D possibly corresponds to TRBD1 (6 bases). Germline CDR1 SEHNR, CDR2 FQNEAQ (reference sequence). This CDR3 is 15 amino acids long. V lost 1 base to trimming and J lost 2 bases, with 12 bases between them.

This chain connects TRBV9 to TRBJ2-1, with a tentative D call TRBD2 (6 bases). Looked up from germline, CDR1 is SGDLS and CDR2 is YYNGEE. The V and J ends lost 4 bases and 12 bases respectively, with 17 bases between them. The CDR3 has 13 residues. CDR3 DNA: TGTGCCAGCAGCCCCTGGGACCTCGGGGGGCAGTTCTTC. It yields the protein CASSPWDLGGQFF.

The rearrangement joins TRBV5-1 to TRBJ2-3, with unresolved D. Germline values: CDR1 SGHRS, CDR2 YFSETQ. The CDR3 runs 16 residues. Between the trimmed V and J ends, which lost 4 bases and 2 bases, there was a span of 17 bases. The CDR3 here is CASSLSPRVSTDTQYF. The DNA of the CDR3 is TGCGCCAGCAGCCTATCCCCTAGGGTATCCACAGATACGCAGTATTTT.

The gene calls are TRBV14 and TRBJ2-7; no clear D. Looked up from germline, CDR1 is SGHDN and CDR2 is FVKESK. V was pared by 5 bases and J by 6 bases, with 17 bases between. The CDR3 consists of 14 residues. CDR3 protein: CASSNLQSPFEQYF. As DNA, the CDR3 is TGTGCCAGCAGCAATTTGCAGTCCCCCTTCGAGCAGTACTTC.

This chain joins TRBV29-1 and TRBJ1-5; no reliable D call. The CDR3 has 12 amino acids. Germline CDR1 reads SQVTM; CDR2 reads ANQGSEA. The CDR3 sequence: CSDGGSLLDEHF. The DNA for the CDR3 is TGCAGTGATGGTGGCAGCCTTCTTGACGAGCATTTT.

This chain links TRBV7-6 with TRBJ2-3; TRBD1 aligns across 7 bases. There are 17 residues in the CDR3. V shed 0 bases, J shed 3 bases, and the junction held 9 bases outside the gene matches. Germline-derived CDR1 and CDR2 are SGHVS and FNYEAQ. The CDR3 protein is CASSLATRGPSTDTQYF. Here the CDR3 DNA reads TGTGCCAGCAGCTTAGCTACTAGGGGGCCCTCGACAGATACGCAGTATTTT.

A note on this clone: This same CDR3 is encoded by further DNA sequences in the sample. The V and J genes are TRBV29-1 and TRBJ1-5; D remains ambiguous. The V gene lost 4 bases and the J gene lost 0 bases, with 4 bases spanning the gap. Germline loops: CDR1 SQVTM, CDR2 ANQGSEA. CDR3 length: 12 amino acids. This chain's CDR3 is CSVGGSNQPQHF. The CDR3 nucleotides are TGCAGCGTTGGAGGTAGCAATCAGCCCCAGCATTTT.

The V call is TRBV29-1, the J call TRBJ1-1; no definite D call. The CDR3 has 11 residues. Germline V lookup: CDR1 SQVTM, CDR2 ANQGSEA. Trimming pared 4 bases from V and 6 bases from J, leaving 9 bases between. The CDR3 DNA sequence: TGCAGCGTTGGGGTAAGGGCTGAAGCTTTCTTT. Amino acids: CSVGVRAEAFF.

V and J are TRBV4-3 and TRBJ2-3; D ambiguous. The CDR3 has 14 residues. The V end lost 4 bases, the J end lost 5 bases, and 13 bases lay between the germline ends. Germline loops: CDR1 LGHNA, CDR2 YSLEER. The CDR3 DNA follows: TGCGCCAGCAGCCTACTTCTGGGTGGAGATACGCAGTATTTT. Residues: CASSLLLGGDTQYF.

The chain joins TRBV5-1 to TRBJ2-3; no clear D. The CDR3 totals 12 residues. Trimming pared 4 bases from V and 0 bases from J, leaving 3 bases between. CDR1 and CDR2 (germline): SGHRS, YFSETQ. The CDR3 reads CASSDSTDTQYF. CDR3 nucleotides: TGCGCCAGCAGCGACAGCACAGATACGCAGTATTTT.